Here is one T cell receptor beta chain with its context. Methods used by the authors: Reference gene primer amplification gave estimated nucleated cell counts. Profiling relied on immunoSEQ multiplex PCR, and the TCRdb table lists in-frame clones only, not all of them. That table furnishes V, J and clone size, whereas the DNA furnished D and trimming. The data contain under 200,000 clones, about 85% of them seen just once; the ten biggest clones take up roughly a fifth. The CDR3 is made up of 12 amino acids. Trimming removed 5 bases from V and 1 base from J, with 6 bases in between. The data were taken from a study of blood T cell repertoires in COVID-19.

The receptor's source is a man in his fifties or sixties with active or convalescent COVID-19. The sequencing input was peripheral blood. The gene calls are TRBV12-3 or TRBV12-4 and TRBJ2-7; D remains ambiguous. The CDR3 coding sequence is TGTGCCAGCAGTCCAAATTCCTACGAGCAGTACTTC. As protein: CASSPNSYEQYF.